This T cell receptor beta chain was captured by sequencing in a study of blood T cell repertoires in COVID-19. Under the authors' procedure: Researchers report that nucleated cell counts were estimated from reference gene primer amplification. The method was immunoSEQ multiplex PCR; TCRdb's version includes in-frame clones alone and lacks a portion of them. D and trimming come from the DNA, and the V and J calls and clone size come from that table. The sample records 440,000 or so clones, 89% being singletons. This clonotype was obtained from a woman aged 35 to 49 with COVID-19, enrolled during active disease. Sequenced: peripheral blood.

The DNA for the CDR3 is TGTGCCAGCAGTTTTTCCTGGGAGAGACAGCCCCAGCATTTT. Protein sequence: CASSFSWERQPQHF. The gene calls are TRBV27 and TRBJ1-5, with no clear D. V was trimmed by 3 bases and J by 7 bases, leaving 13 bases between them. In germline, CDR1 is MNHEY, CDR2 SMNVEV (reference sequence). This CDR3 spans 14 amino acids.